A single sample gave rise to the 27 T cell receptor beta chains below, sequenced in a study of blood T cell repertoires in COVID-19. The method was immunoSEQ multiplex PCR; TCRdb's version includes in-frame clones alone and lacks a portion of them. The table lists roughly 150,000 clones, about four fifths of them singletons. Sequencing was carried out using peripheral blood. These receptors were collected from a man between 60 and 75 years old with active or convalescent COVID-19.

The chain combines TRBV18 with TRBJ2-5; D might be TRBD1 (6 bases). Germline lookup yields CDR1 KGHSH and CDR2 LQKENI. This CDR3 contains 16 residues. The ends were cut back, 1 base at V and 2 bases at J, with 14 bases in the middle. CDR3 region: CASSPLATGKQETQYF. In DNA, the CDR3 is TGTGCCAGCTCACCACTCGCGACAGGCAAACAAGAGACCCAGTACTTC.

V usage is TRBV3-1 (or the pseudogene TRBV3-2) and J usage is TRBJ2-5; no definite D call. Germline V gene data show CDR1 as LGHDT and CDR2 as YNNKEL (reference sequence). V dropped 4 bases and J dropped 2 bases, with 17 bases sitting between them. CDR3 length: 16 amino acids. The CDR3 is CASSPPRLETQETQYF. The DNA of the CDR3 is TGTGCCAGCAGCCCACCCCGTTTGGAGACGCAAGAGACCCAGTACTTC.

The J gene is TRBJ1-2, the V gene TRBV5-8, with 7 positions matching TRBD1. Germline values: CDR1 SGHTS, CDR2 YDEGEE. Trimming at V came to 4 bases and at J to 2 bases, leaving 5 bases not matched to a gene. This CDR3 is built from 14 residues. The CDR3 spells CASSPTGVNYGYTF. The CDR3 DNA is TGTGCCAGCAGCCCCACAGGGGTGAACTATGGCTACACCTTC.

The chain links TRBV19 to TRBJ1-6, with TRBD1 as a possible D gene (5 bases). This CDR3 region has 16 residues. Per germline, CDR1 LNHDA and CDR2 SQIVND (reference sequence). Trimming removed 6 bases at V and 6 bases at J, with 18 bases between. Here the CDR3 reads CASSPRRQSINSPLHF. For the CDR3, the DNA is TGTGCCAGTAGCCCGAGGCGACAGTCCATTAATTCACCCCTCCACTTT.

The chain has TRBV6-5 and TRBJ2-7; 11 positions match TRBD1. The CDR3 has 15 residues. The germline V gene has CDR1 MNHEY and CDR2 SVGAGI. Trimming at V came to 6 bases and at J to 4 bases, leaving 8 bases not matched to a gene. The CDR3, as DNA: TGTGCCAGCAGACCACCGGGACAGGGGGTTTACGAGCAGTACTTC. Residues: CASRPPGQGVYEQYF.

The chain combines TRBV19 with TRBJ2-7; a weak D match, TRBD1 (6 bases). The CDR3 is made up of 14 amino acids. Germline CDR1 is LNHDA and CDR2 is SQIVND (reference sequence). V was cut by 0 bases and J by 4 bases, with 10 bases left in between. CDR3 nucleotides: TGTGCCAGTAGTATAGAGGGGGCAATTTACGAGCAGTACTTC. Amino acids: CASSIEGAIYEQYF.

V is TRBV6-5 and J is TRBJ1-5, with 10 bases lining up with TRBD1. Germline lookup yields CDR1 MNHEY and CDR2 SVGAGI. V shed 7 bases and J 7 bases; nucleotides not matched to a gene: 10. The CDR3 consists of 15 residues. The CDR3 DNA reads as TGTGCCAGCACCGAGAGGGACAGGGGACAACAGCCCCAGCATTTT. Residues: CASTERDRGQQPQHF.

V gene TRBV5-1 combines with J gene TRBJ1-2; D is possibly TRBD1 (6 bases). Germline V gene sequence: CDR1 SGHRS, CDR2 YFSETQ. The CDR3 contains 14 residues. V was cut by 4 bases and J by 3 bases, with 13 bases left in between. The CDR3: CASSPGQSHYGYTF. CDR3 DNA sequence: TGCGCCAGCAGCCCCGGACAGTCCCACTATGGCTACACCTTC.

The chain uses TRBV27 and TRBJ2-1, with TRBD1 matching over 7 bases. This CDR3 has 16 amino acids. The V gene's germline CDR1 is MNHEY and CDR2 SMNVEV (reference sequence). The V gene end was trimmed by 4 bases and the J gene end by 0 bases; junction bases not matched to a gene: 6. The CDR3 nucleotides are TGTGCCAGCAGTTCCGACAGGGTACCCTCCTACAATGAGCAGTTCTTC. It encodes CASSSDRVPSYNEQFF.

The rearrangement uses TRBV10-3 and TRBJ2-3, with D possibly being TRBD1 (6 bases). The germline V gene encodes CDR1 ENHRY and CDR2 SYGVKD. The length of the CDR3 is 13 residues. The ends were cut back, 5 bases at V and 6 bases at J, with 12 bases in the middle. CDR3 residues: CAISTGYGDTQYF. The CDR3 DNA reads as TGTGCCATCAGTACAGGGTACGGGGATACGCAGTATTTT.

V gene TRBV9 combines with J gene TRBJ2-1; 9 bases align to TRBD2. Trimming at V came to 0 bases and at J to 6 bases, leaving 4 bases not matched to a gene. This CDR3 spans 15 amino acids. Germline-derived CDR1 and CDR2 are SGDLS and YYNGEE. The CDR3 spells CASSVVGGRVNEQFF. CDR3 DNA sequence: TGTGCCAGCAGCGTAGTTGGCGGGAGGGTCAATGAGCAGTTCTTC.

V is TRBV10-1 and J is TRBJ2-7; D remains ambiguous. V lost 3 bases and J lost 3, with 12 bases in between. Germline CDR1 WNHNN, CDR2 SYGVQD (reference sequence). The CDR3 contains 14 residues. CDR3 protein: CASSESVPNYEQYF. As DNA, the CDR3 is TGCGCCAGCAGTGAATCGGTCCCCAACTACGAGCAGTACTTC.

The genes are TRBV5-6 and TRBJ2-7, with D unclear. CDR3 length: 13 amino acids. Trimming cost V 0 bases and J 1 base, with 5 bases left between them. Germline loops: CDR1 SGHDT, CDR2 YYEEEE. This chain's CDR3 is CASSLGRSYEQYF. Here the CDR3 DNA reads TGTGCCAGCAGCTTGGGCAGGTCCTACGAGCAGTACTTC.

The V and J genes are TRBV5-1 and TRBJ2-7, with 7 bases fitting TRBD1. CDR1 and CDR2 from the germline V gene are SGHRS and YFSETQ. CDR3 size: 13 residues. Losses at the gene ends were 4 bases for V and 5 bases for J; bases not matched to a gene: 6. In DNA, the CDR3 is TGCGCCAGCAGCGCAGGGGACAGCGACGAGCAGTACTTC. It translates to CASSAGDSDEQYF.

This sequence joins TRBV19 and TRBJ2-7, with D possibly being TRBD1 (6 bases). V dropped 6 bases and J dropped 1 base, with 22 bases sitting between them. The CDR3 extends over 17 amino acids. CDR1 LNHDA and CDR2 SQIVND come from the germline V gene (reference sequence). CDR3 loop: CASRKFSQTGGSYEQYF. CDR3 nucleotides: TGTGCCAGTAGGAAGTTTTCGCAGACAGGCGGGTCCTACGAGCAGTACTTC.

The rearrangement joins TRBV14 to TRBJ2-7; tentatively, D is TRBD1 (6 bases). The germline CDR1 and CDR2 sequences are SGHDN and FVKESK. The CDR3 covers 16 residues. V dropped 1 base and J dropped 0 bases, with 13 bases sitting between them. CDR3 DNA: TGTGCCAGCAGCCAAGGGACAGCTCCCGTCTCCTACGAGCAGTACTTC. It codes for CASSQGTAPVSYEQYF.

CDR3 in amino acids: CASSTGQGSNTEAFF. CDR3 bases: TGTGCCAGCAGTACGGGACAGGGGTCCAACACTGAAGCTTTCTTT. The chain is built from TRBV6-4 and TRBJ1-1; 10 nucleotides line up with TRBD1. Per germline, CDR1 MRHNA and CDR2 SNTAGT. V lost 5 bases and J lost 2; bases outside the gene matches: 5. CDR3 length: 15 amino acids.

This chain uses TRBV5-1 with TRBJ1-1; the D gene is possibly TRBD1 (6 bases). The CDR3 covers 13 residues. V lost 3 bases and J lost 8, with 14 bases in between. In germline, CDR1 is SGHRS, CDR2 YFSETQ. Here the CDR3 reads CASSSTGLFEAFF. In DNA form, the CDR3 reads TGCGCCAGCAGCTCAACAGGGCTCTTCGAAGCTTTCTTT.

The chain uses TRBV14 and TRBJ1-1, with D maybe TRBD1 (5 bases). This CDR3 has 15 amino acids. Germline V gives CDR1 SGHDN, CDR2 FVKESK. V lost 1 base, J lost 0 bases, and 9 bases lay in between. The CDR3 loop reads CASSQVSGMNTEAFF. The CDR3 nucleotides are TGTGCCAGCAGCCAAGTGTCAGGGATGAACACTGAAGCTTTCTTT.

V is TRBV7-9 and J is TRBJ2-1, with 15 bases lining up with TRBD2. The germline CDR1 and CDR2 sequences are SEHNR and FQNEAQ (reference sequence). This CDR3 region has 16 residues. With 5 bases clipped from V and 8 bases from J, the junction kept 7 bases outside the gene matches. The CDR3 here is CASSTGLAGGEDEQFF. The CDR3 nucleotides read TGTGCCAGCAGCACGGGACTAGCGGGAGGAGAGGATGAGCAGTTCTTC.

This clone was observed a single time. J is TRBJ2-1 and V is TRBV5-1, with 14 bases aligning to TRBD2. The V gene end was trimmed by 4 bases and the J gene end by 9 bases; junction bases not matched to a gene: 6. CDR3 size: 15 residues. Germline values: CDR1 SGHRS, CDR2 YFSETQ. CDR3 in amino acids: CASSETSGGVGEQFF. The CDR3 DNA sequence: TGCGCCAGCAGCGAGACTAGCGGGGGGGTCGGTGAGCAGTTCTTC. Combining the CDR3 with reference TRBV5-1 and TRBJ2-1 gives the whole variable domain KAGVTQTPRYLIKTRGQQVTLSCSPISGHRSVSWYQQTPGQGLQFLFEYFSETQRNKGNFPGRFSGRQFSNSRSEMNVSTLELGDSALYLCASSETSGGVGEQFFGPGTRLTVL.

This clone has a single count. The chain couples TRBV7-6 to TRBJ2-7; TRBD1 is a possible D gene (6 bases). CDR1 is SGHVS and CDR2 is FNYEAQ in the germline V gene. Between the trimmed V and J ends, which lost 5 bases and 5 bases, there was a span of 22 bases. The CDR3 extends over 16 amino acids. Here the CDR3 reads CASSLQGRRVSHEQYF. The CDR3 region has the DNA TGTGCCAGCAGCCTCCAGGGGCGCAGGGTTTCCCACGAGCAGTACTTC.

This clone has just one count. This rearrangement joins TRBV9 to TRBJ1-3, with D perhaps TRBD1 (5 bases). The CDR3 is 14 amino acids. V was trimmed by 0 bases and J by 4 bases, leaving 8 bases between them. Per germline, CDR1 SGDLS and CDR2 YYNGEE. CDR3 loop: CASSVEHRGNTIYF. The CDR3 nucleotides are TGTGCCAGCAGCGTAGAGCACAGGGGAAACACCATATATTTT.

There are a few counts of this clone. V gene TRBV28 combines with J gene TRBJ2-5; TRBD1 aligns across 7 bases. Germline V lookup: CDR1 MDHEN, CDR2 SYDVKM. The ends lost 7 bases at V and 5 bases at J; junction bases unmatched: 13. The CDR3 consists of 15 residues. CDR3 sequence: CASTMRQGIRETQYF. The CDR3 bases are TGTGCCAGCACTATGCGACAGGGAATACGGGAGACCCAGTACTTC.

The rearrangement uses TRBV3-1 (or the pseudogene TRBV3-2) and TRBJ1-2; D is uncertain. The length of the CDR3 is 12 residues. V lost 4 bases and J lost 4, with 7 bases in between. The germline V gene has CDR1 LGHDT and CDR2 YNNKEL (reference sequence). CDR3 residues: CASSPSAYGYTF. Written as DNA, the CDR3 is TGTGCCAGCAGCCCGAGTGCCTATGGCTACACCTTC.

The V gene is TRBV19, the J gene TRBJ2-7; 9 positions agree with TRBD2. The CDR3 has 16 amino acids. From germline, CDR1 is LNHDA and CDR2 SQIVND (reference sequence). V dropped 5 bases and J dropped 2; count of bases not matched to a gene: 10. CDR3 DNA: TGTGCCAGTAGTCCCCGCGGGGGGGGTGGGACCTACGAGCAGTACTTC. This codes for CASSPRGGGGTYEQYF.

In the case of this clone: The sample holds other DNA sequences that translate to the same CDR3. V gene TRBV7-2 combines with J gene TRBJ2-7, with 14 bases identical to TRBD2. This CDR3 contains 14 residues. CDR1 SGHTA and CDR2 FQGNSA come from the germline V gene. The junction had 2 bases not matched to a gene; V was cut back by 4 bases and J by 6 bases. The CDR3 bases are TGTGCCAGCAGCTCCGGACTAGCGGGAGGCGAGCAGTACTTC. Protein sequence: CASSSGLAGGEQYF.